A selection of T cell receptor beta chains follows, all from one sample in a study of blood T cells in healthy people across ages. One entry per CDR3 protein, called by TCRdb with MiXCR from the 5' RACE reads. This sample has 600,000 or so distinct CDR3 sequences, with roughly 43% found just once. Material for sequencing was blood. The receptors were sampled from a man at least 80 years old in good health. Each CDR3 is given with its conserved first and last residue. A D gene is named only where the DNA matches it firmly. Size values are once, few and many counts, or a class for expanded clones, and some rows have none.

.	TRBV7-2	15	TRBJ2-7	.	CASSLDGQGYYEQYF	TGTGCCAGCAGCTTAGACGGGCAGGGCTACTACGAGCAGTACTTC
many	TRBV29-1	12	TRBJ2-7	.	CSVDTGTYEQYF	TGCAGCGTTGACACAGGAACCTACGAGCAGTACTTC
.	TRBV27	16	TRBJ2-3	.	CASSVGQGRSRDTQYF	TGTGCCAGCAGTGTTGGGCAGGGGCGAAGTAGAGATACGCAGTATTTT
many	TRBV7-9	13	TRBJ1-2	.	CASRVQGNYGYTF	TGTGCCAGCAGGGTGCAGGGGAACTATGGCTACACCTTC
.	TRBV29-1	13	TRBJ2-5	TRBD2	CSVVAGGRETQYF	TGCAGCGTTGTAGCGGGGGGAAGAGAGACCCAGTACTTC
.	TRBV27	15	TRBJ2-7	.	CASSFNGKESLQQYF	TGTGCCAGCAGTTTTAACGGGAAAGAGTCCCTACAGCAGTACTTC
.	TRBV7-2	18	TRBJ2-6	TRBD1	CTSSLAGTGVSGANVLTF	TGTACCAGCAGCTTAGCCGGGACAGGCGTCTCTGGGGCCAACGTCCTGACTTTC
.	TRBV7-3	20	TRBJ2-7	TRBD2	CASIPRPTSGKGWDSYEQYF	TGTGCCAGCATCCCCCGTCCGACTAGCGGGAAGGGGTGGGACTCCTACGAGCAGTACTTC
many	TRBV7-2	13	TRBJ2-7	.	CASSRLRSGEQYF	TGTGCCAGCAGCCGACTAAGGTCCGGCGAGCAGTACTTC
.	TRBV13	14	TRBJ2-7	TRBD2	CAGSLRESSYEQYF	TGTGCCGGCAGCTTGCGGGAGTCCTCCTACGAGCAGTACTTC
once	TRBV7-2	15	TRBJ2-2	.	CASSPGPFRSGELFF	TGTGCCAGCAGCCCGGGGCCCTTTAGGTCCGGGGAGCTGTTTTTT
.	TRBV7-3	13	TRBJ1-4	.	CASSAGINEKLFF	TGTGCCAGCAGCGCCGGGATTAATGAAAAACTGTTTTTT
few	TRBV15	14	TRBJ2-5	.	CATSRGFAVETQYF	TGTGCCACCAGCAGAGGTTTTGCGGTCGAGACCCAGTACTTC
few	TRBV12-3/TRBV12-4	15	TRBJ2-4	.	CASSSLRGGKNIQYF	TGTGCCAGCAGTTCCCTCCGAGGAGGCAAAAACATTCAGTACTTC
.	TRBV10-3	14	TRBJ2-3	TRBD2	CAIPEREGADTQYF	TGTGCCATCCCGGAGCGGGAGGGCGCAGATACGCAGTATTTT
few	TRBV29-1	12	TRBJ2-1	TRBD2	CSAWEGYNEQFF	TGCAGCGCCTGGGAGGGCTACAATGAGCAGTTCTTC
.	TRBV20-1	13	TRBJ2-1	.	CSASRAGREEQFF	TGCAGTGCCTCTCGGGCGGGACGTGAGGAGCAGTTCTTC
few	TRBV7-2	14	TRBJ2-3	.	CASSSSQPGDTQYF	TGTGCCAGCAGCTCGAGTCAACCCGGGGATACGCAGTATTTT
.	TRBV6-6	16	TRBJ2-3	.	CASSTTSGSGTDTQYF	TGTGCCAGCAGTACAACATCAGGGAGTGGCACAGATACGCAGTATTTT
.	TRBV20-1	14	TRBJ2-4	TRBD2	CSALAGVLGNIQYF	TGCAGTGCTTTAGCGGGAGTCCTGGGAAACATTCAGTACTTC
once	TRBV12-5	13	TRBJ2-7	.	CASGYLLAYEQYF	TGTGCTAGTGGTTATCTCTTGGCCTACGAGCAGTACTTC
.	TRBV7-2	16	TRBJ2-7	.	CASSLDGAGSSYEQYF	TGTGCCAGCAGCTTAGACGGCGCGGGTTCCTCCTACGAGCAGTACTTC
.	TRBV29-1	15	TRBJ1-4	.	CSVGVRSQERGKLFF	TGCAGCGTTGGGGTAAGGAGCCAGGAGAGGGGAAAACTGTTTTTT
few	TRBV10-3	13	TRBJ2-7	.	CAISRASDYEQYF	TGTGCCATCAGCAGGGCTAGCGACTACGAGCAGTACTTC
.	TRBV7-2	16	TRBJ2-4	.	CASSRSNGARGGEQYF	TGTGCCAGCAGCCGAAGTAATGGGGCCAGGGGAGGGGAGCAGTACTTC
.	TRBV6-2/TRBV6-3	13	TRBJ1-2	TRBD1	CASSEGQGTWSTF	TGTGCCAGCAGTGAGGGACAGGGGACTTGGAGCACCTTC
.	TRBV5-6	13	TRBJ2-7	TRBD2	CASSLRGGNEQYF	TGTGCCAGCAGCTTAAGGGGAGGGAACGAGCAGTACTTC
few	TRBV2	16	TRBJ2-3	TRBD2	CASRGLAGGGTDTQYF	TGTGCCAGCAGAGGCCTAGCGGGGGGAGGCACAGATACGCAGTATTTT
few	TRBV20-1	16	TRBJ2-1	TRBD2	CSAREWLAGDINEQFF	TGCAGTGCTAGAGAGTGGCTAGCGGGAGATATCAATGAGCAGTTCTTC
.	TRBV7-2	14	TRBJ2-3	.	CASSSGMRTDTRYF	TGTGCCAGCAGCTCCGGCATGCGGACAGATACGCGGTATTTT
.	TRBV5-1	13	TRBJ1-5	.	CASSLPQRRPQHF	TGCGCCAGCAGCTTGCCGCAGAGGCGGCCCCAGCATTTT
.	TRBV7-9	20	TRBJ2-6	TRBD1	CAGSLGVVQGTRLGANVLTF	TGTGCCGGCAGCTTAGGAGTGGTACAGGGGACCAGGCTGGGGGCCAACGTCCTGACTTTC
.	TRBV7-2	14	TRBJ2-5	TRBD1	CASSRDSNSRTQYF	TGTGCCAGCAGCCGGGACAGCAATTCAAGGACCCAGTACTTC
.	TRBV29-1	11	TRBJ2-3	TRBD2	CAGGREDTQYF	TGCGCGGGGGGGAGGGAAGATACGCAGTATTTT
.	TRBV20-1	15	TRBJ1-5	TRBD1	CSAGQGWVSNQPQHF	TGCAGTGCGGGACAGGGGTGGGTAAGCAATCAGCCCCAGCATTTT
.	TRBV5-5	14	TRBJ1-5	.	CASSLGGDTQPQHF	TGTGCCAGCAGCTTGGGAGGGGATACTCAGCCCCAGCATTTT
once	TRBV4-3	15	TRBJ1-6	.	CASSQGLAFNSPLHF	TGCGCCAGCAGCCAAGGGCTCGCCTTTAATTCACCCCTCCACTTT
.	TRBV20-1	15	TRBJ2-7	TRBD2	CSARAGRASRDEQYF	TGCAGTGCTAGAGCCGGGAGGGCATCTCGGGACGAGCAGTACTTC
few	TRBV20-1	12	TRBJ2-7	.	CSVFTGSYEQYF	TGCAGTGTATTCACAGGTAGCTACGAGCAGTACTTC
.	TRBV5-1	15	TRBJ2-3	.	CASSVARGPTDTQYF	TGCGCCAGCAGCGTCGCGCGGGGTCCAACAGATACGCAGTATTTT